The 20 T cell receptor beta chains in this list originate from one sample, sequenced in a study of cytomegalovirus exposure and HLA in healthy donors. The primer mix had 60 Vbeta and 13 Jbeta primers. Data came from immunoSEQ multiplex PCR; TCRdb stores just in-frame clones and leaves some out. The sample lists about 94,000 clones, approximately 80% occurring once. Input material: PBMCs. Every receptor here comes from a human donor in good health.

The chain joins TRBV15 to TRBJ2-1; no firm D call. This CDR3 region has 17 residues. Germline V lookup: CDR1 LNHNV, CDR2 YYDKDF (reference sequence). V gave up 2 bases and J gave up 0 bases, with 14 bases separating them. For the CDR3, the DNA is TGTGCCACCAGCAGACTACTCCAGGTTAACTCCTACAATGAGCAGTTCTTC. Translation gives CATSRLLQVNSYNEQFF.

The genes are TRBV19 and TRBJ2-5; TRBD1 matches 11 bases. V lost 5 bases, J lost 4 bases, and 6 bases stayed unmatched. This CDR3 spans 15 amino acids. The germline V gene encodes CDR1 LNHDA and CDR2 SQIVND (reference sequence). The CDR3 here is CASSRDRGWRETQYF. For the CDR3, the DNA is TGTGCCAGTAGTCGGGACAGGGGGTGGCGAGAGACCCAGTACTTC.

This clone was counted between two and nine times. This chain links TRBV11-2 with TRBJ1-1; D ambiguous. CDR1 and CDR2 (germline): SGHAT, FQNNGV. This CDR3 region has 13 residues. V was shortened by 1 base and J by 4 bases, with 7 bases between the two germline ends. CDR3 DNA sequence: TGTGCCAGCAGCTTAGTCCGCGGCACTGAAGCTTTCTTT. The encoded protein is CASSLVRGTEAFF.

The rearrangement uses TRBV7-9 and TRBJ2-1; unclear D gene. Germline loops: CDR1 SEHNR, CDR2 FQNEAQ (reference sequence). Between the trimmed V and J ends, which lost 3 bases and 11 bases, there was a span of 8 bases. The CDR3 runs to 11 residues. DNA for the CDR3: TGTGCCAGCAGCTTCCTGACTCAGCAGTTCTTC. Amino acids: CASSFLTQQFF.

As to this clone: The junction departs from the called germline gene at one end, perhaps through a read error. The rearrangement links TRBV4-3 to TRBJ1-2; no definite D call. Germline CDR1 and CDR2: LGHNA and YSLEER. The CDR3 is 15 residues long. As DNA, the CDR3 is TGCGCCAGCAGCCAAGATCTGGGCAACGGATATGGCTACCCCTTC. It codes for CASSQDLGNGYGYPF.

This clone has only one observation. This chain's CDR3 is CASSVRPTQGNSPLHF. The CDR3 DNA sequence: TGTGCCAGCAGCGTTCGACCGACCCAGGGGAATTCACCCCTCCACTTT. The chain combines TRBV4-2 with TRBJ1-6, with D perhaps matching TRBD1 (6 bases). V was cut by 5 bases and J by 7 bases, with 18 bases left in between. Germline-derived CDR1 and CDR2 are LGHNA and YNFKEQ. The CDR3 consists of 16 residues.

The chain combines TRBV19 with TRBJ2-3, with 9 bases aligning to TRBD2. The V gene's germline CDR1 is LNHDA and CDR2 SQIVND (reference sequence). After removal of 4 bases from V and 4 bases from J, the junction contained 12 bases not matched to a gene. This CDR3 is 17 amino acids long. The CDR3 nucleotides are TGTGCCAGTAGTAAGCGCCCCATAGCGGGAGTTGCAGATACGCAGTATTTT. As protein: CASSKRPIAGVADTQYF.

Only a few counts were recorded for this clone. The chain is built from TRBV29-1 and TRBJ1-1; TRBD1 is a possible D gene (5 bases). In germline, CDR1 is SQVTM, CDR2 ANQGSEA. V lost 4 bases and J 2 bases, leaving 14 bases between the germline ends. There are 14 residues in the CDR3. The CDR3 nucleotides are TGCAGCGTTGTGGGGGGTCAGGGCAACACTGAAGCTTTCTTT. Translating gives CSVVGGQGNTEAFF.

This chain links TRBV20-1 with TRBJ2-7, with D unresolved. The CDR3 runs 10 residues. The ends were cut back, 6 bases at V and 8 bases at J, with 11 bases in the middle. The germline V gene encodes CDR1 DFQATT and CDR2 SNEGSKA (reference sequence). The CDR3: CSASRSQQYF. In DNA, the CDR3 is TGCAGTGCGTCTAGGTCCCAGCAGTACTTC.

This sequence joins TRBV30 and TRBJ2-7; 7 nucleotides align to TRBD1. V shed 0 bases and J 4 bases; nucleotides not matched to a gene: 9. The germline V gene encodes CDR1 GTSNPN and CDR2 SVGIG (reference sequence). The CDR3 runs 15 residues. CDR3 protein: CAWSVRQGVSYEQYF. The DNA for the CDR3 is TGTGCCTGGAGTGTAAGACAGGGTGTTTCTTACGAGCAGTACTTC.

V gene TRBV9 combines with J gene TRBJ1-5, with a tentative D call TRBD1 (5 bases). The CDR3 has 14 amino acids. Germline loops: CDR1 SGDLS, CDR2 YYNGEE. Trimming cost V 0 bases and J 7 bases, with 11 bases left between them. This CDR3 reads CASSVADTAQPQHF. CDR3 DNA sequence: TGTGCCAGCAGCGTAGCGGACACGGCCCAGCCCCAGCATTTT.

The rearrangement links TRBV28 to TRBJ1-1, with 8 bases lining up with TRBD1. The CDR3 is made up of 14 amino acids. CDR1 MDHEN and CDR2 SYDVKM come from the germline V gene. V lost 6 bases to trimming and J lost 5 bases; unmatched junction nucleotides: 8. This CDR3 is CASRDRALRTEAFF. The CDR3 region has the DNA TGTGCCAGCAGGGACAGGGCCCTTAGGACTGAAGCTTTCTTT.

The gene calls are TRBV27 and TRBJ1-1, with D unresolved. CDR3 length equals 13 residues. The germline V gene has CDR1 MNHEY and CDR2 SMNVEV (reference sequence). V lost 0 bases and J 5 bases, leaving 7 bases between the germline ends. The CDR3 spells CASSLSQTTEAFF. In DNA form, the CDR3 reads TGTGCCAGCAGTTTATCGCAAACAACTGAAGCTTTCTTT.

This clone was seen a handful of times. The chain has TRBV29-1 and TRBJ2-7; possible D gene TRBD2, 7 bases. Germline-derived CDR1 and CDR2 are SQVTM and ANQGSEA. The CDR3 is 13 residues long. Trimming shortened V by 6 bases and J by 0 bases, and 12 bases separated the two germline ends. CDR3 sequence: CSVRRGASYEQYF. DNA for the CDR3: TGCAGCGTCAGACGGGGGGCCTCCTACGAGCAGTACTTC.

The chain couples TRBV5-6 to TRBJ2-3; maybe TRBD2 (5 bases). The CDR3 runs 13 residues. Germline lookup yields CDR1 SGHDT and CDR2 YYEEEE. Between the trimmed V and J ends, which lost 3 bases and 8 bases, there was a span of 13 bases. The CDR3 reads CASSSPSRGTQYF. CDR3 nucleotide sequence: TGTGCCAGCAGCTCTCCCTCCCGGGGTACGCAGTATTTT.

In its sample, this clone was seen once. This chain links TRBV6-1 with TRBJ2-2; 9 nucleotides line up with TRBD2. CDR3 size: 15 residues. The V gene's germline CDR1 is MNHNS and CDR2 SASEGT. V lost 8 bases and J lost 0; bases outside the gene matches: 4. The CDR3 region has the DNA TGTGCCAGCCGGGCTAGCGGGACGAACACCGGGGAGCTGTTTTTT. Translation: CASRASGTNTGELFF.

The chain's CDR3 is CASSQGGLGEKLFF. CDR3 nucleotides: TGTGCCAGCAGCCAAGGGGGCCTAGGTGAAAAACTGTTTTTT. The chain couples TRBV28 to TRBJ1-4, with 7 bases identical to TRBD1. J gave up 7 bases and V 6 bases, and 8 bases lay outside the gene matches. This CDR3 is 14 amino acids long. Germline CDR1 and CDR2: MDHEN and SYDVKM.

The rearrangement links TRBV9 to TRBJ1-1, with 8 bases that match TRBD1. Trimming at V came to 7 bases and at J to 1 base, leaving 3 bases not matched to a gene. Looked up from germline, CDR1 is SGDLS and CDR2 is YYNGEE. CDR3 length: 13 amino acids. CDR3: CASGQGANTEAFF. The CDR3 DNA reads as TGTGCCAGCGGTCAGGGGGCGAACACTGAAGCTTTCTTT.

In this sample, this clone turned up a few times. This chain uses TRBV5-1 with TRBJ2-7, with D perhaps matching TRBD1 (5 bases). V was pared by 0 bases and J by 4 bases, with 11 bases between. The CDR3 is 14 amino acids. Germline-derived CDR1 and CDR2 are SGHRS and YFSETQ. The CDR3 loop is CASSLEGSPYEQYF. For the CDR3, the DNA is TGCGCCAGCAGCTTGGAGGGGTCTCCGTACGAGCAGTACTTC.

The rearrangement links TRBV13 to TRBJ1-2, with unresolved D. This CDR3 is built from 15 residues. Trimming left V 5 bases short and J 5 bases short, with 18 bases between. The germline CDR1 and CDR2 sequences are PRHDT and FYEKMQ (reference sequence). The CDR3: CASSTSPPSIYGYTF. The DNA of the CDR3 is TGTGCCAGCAGCACTAGCCCGCCCTCTATTTATGGCTACACCTTC.